A selection of T cell receptor beta chains follows, all from one sample in a study of blood T cell repertoires in COVID-19. Assay used: immunoSEQ multiplex PCR; TCRdb lists only in-frame clones, some missing. The table includes 65,000 or so clones, 65% to 85% detected once. Sequencing was performed on peripheral blood. These receptors originate from a man aged 25 to 40 with COVID-19, enrolled during active disease. CDR3s include the opening cysteine and the closing phenylalanine or tryptophan. D genes are given only for firm matches. Expanded clones get a size class; other rows say once, few or many, or leave the size out.

few	TRBV7-9	TRBJ1-4	NA	TGTGCCAGCAGCTTACAGGGTTACGAAAAACTGTTTTTT	CASSLQGYEKLFF
NA	TRBV19	TRBJ2-2	TRBD2	TGTGCCAGTACCGAAATCGGGGGAGGGGACACCGGGGAGCTGTTTTTT	CASTEIGGGDTGELFF
NA	TRBV18	TRBJ2-2	NA	TGTGCCAGCTCACCTTTAAAGTCAGAACATGGCGGGGAGCTGTTTTTT	CASSPLKSEHGGELFF
NA	TRBV6-5	TRBJ1-4	TRBD1	TGTGCCAGCAGCTATTCAGGGGGTGCAGGTGAAAAACTGTTTTTT	CASSYSGGAGEKLFF
NA	TRBV2	TRBJ2-1	TRBD2	TGTGCCAGCAGTGATTGGGGACTATCCTACAATGAGCAGTTCTTC	CASSDWGLSYNEQFF
NA	TRBV5-4	TRBJ2-1	TRBD2	TGTGCCAGCAGCGGCGGGACGGGAGGTGGATACAATGAGCAGTTCTTC	CASSGGTGGGYNEQFF
NA	TRBV9	TRBJ2-3	NA	TGTGCCAGCAGCGCTACTGGGAGCGGAGCTAGCACAGATACGCAGTATTTT	CASSATGSGASTDTQYF
NA	TRBV6-6	TRBJ2-2	NA	TGTGCCAGCAGTCCCCCAGGGCAGGGGCTAATTACCGGGGAGCTGTTTTTT	CASSPPGQGLITGELFF
NA	TRBV30	TRBJ2-4	NA	TGTGCCTGGAGTTTATTCGAAAACATTCAGTACTTC	CAWSLFENIQYF
NA	TRBV5-1	TRBJ2-2	NA	TGCGCCAGCACCGAGGGGGGACTACGCCAACCCGGGGAGCTGTTTTTT	CASTEGGLRQPGELFF
few	TRBV7-6	TRBJ2-7	TRBD2	TGTGCCAGCAGCTTAGTCCTAGCGGGAGACTCCTACGAGCAGTACTTC	CASSLVLAGDSYEQYF
NA	TRBV14	TRBJ1-5	NA	TGTGCCAGCAGCCAAGGCCAGGGCCAGAATCAGCCCCAGCATTTT	CASSQGQGQNQPQHF
NA	TRBV19	TRBJ2-1	NA	TGTGCCAGTAGTAGGAGCGCCTCCTCCTACAATGAGCAGTTCTTC	CASSRSASSYNEQFF